This TCR beta chain comes out of a study of cytomegalovirus exposure and HLA in healthy donors (dated 2017 in TCRdb). Concerning the study at large: An earlier analysis of 550 to 700 of the donors reported 250 to 350 Gb of sequence data and around 110 million unique TCR beta sequences from about 179 million T cells. Roughly 300 gigabases of sequencing data and tens of millions of unique TCR sequences were included in an early release covering several hundred HLA-typed donors. Of the roughly 400 genotyped donors, around 81% fell in the genetic ancestry cluster associated with self-reported Caucasian donors. The aim of the study was to test whether cataloging public T cell receptors could identify signatures of past pathogen exposure. Using immunosequencing, the study profiled T cell repertoires from fewer than 700 subjects and related those repertoires to cytomegalovirus serostatus. In addition to the first cohort of 666 subjects, a separate validation cohort of approximately 110 different subjects was used. To predict cytomegalovirus infection status, the study brought together high-throughput TCR immunosequencing, statistical association of individual TCRs with disease status, and machine learning. In a later analysis, previously published TCR beta repertoires from some 640 donors were re-analyzed and high-resolution HLA genotyping was added so that TCR occurrence patterns could be studied. Rather than drawing on any new phenotypic data, the later analysis identified candidate immune exposures from TCR beta sequences and the way those sequences occurred across donors. An earlier analysis of approximately 500 of the donors applied high-throughput TCR beta sequencing to assess whether each TCR beta V gene segment acted as functional or pseudogenic. Donor age, sex, ethnicity and CMV serostatus were compiled alongside the repertoire data. A later genetic analysis took genome-wide SNP genotypes for about 55% of the roughly 700 donors and used that subset as a discovery cohort. Every repertoire in the discovery cohort had been generated on one and the same sequencing platform. Class I and class II HLA loci were covered by the typing at four-digit resolution. Typing coverage differed by locus: A, B, C, DRB1 and DQB1 were typed in roughly 629-630 donors, DQA1 in roughly 510, DPA1 in some 570, and DPB1 in 400 to 480. Four or five DR-DQ haplotypes were handled as single units for association and clustering because linkage in the cohort was strong. Among some 400 genotyped donors of the cohort, an average of about 240,000 unique TCR beta nucleotide sequences were sequenced per donor, roughly a sixth of them non-productive.

Points on this clone: This receptor's antigen is unknown.

CDR1 is given as SEHNR and CDR2 as FQNEAQ, both from the germline V gene (reference sequence). V is pruned by 3 bases and J by 0 bases, leaving 1 base of the junction without a gene match. From its cysteine to its phenylalanine, the CDR3 spans 15 amino acids. Kept here is only the CDR3 DNA, which spans 45 bases and is read in frame from base 1. Library preparation was by the immunoSEQ multiplex PCR assay. For the multiplex PCR, a mixture combining 60 forward primers for TCR Vbeta segments and 13 reverse primers for TCR Jbeta segments was used. A multiplex PCR assay on genomic DNA amplified the CDR3 region of rearranged TCR beta genes. The Illumina HiSeq System was used to sequence the amplified TCR beta libraries as 87-base-pair reads. Concerning the study's data processing: A later analysis tallied 75 million to 85 million unique TCR beta chains across the 666 repertoires, and about 12 million of those chains were shared by two or more donors. Raw reads were error-corrected and collapsed into unique sequences with a nearest-neighbor algorithm that merged closely related sequences to remove PCR and sequencing errors. Alignment of CDR3 sequences to IMGT reference sequences was used to assign V, D and J gene segments. Each retained sequence needed at least a six-nucleotide match to both a V gene segment and a J gene segment. Rearrangements were classified as productive when the CDR3 lacked stop codons and remained in frame with V and J, and all other rearrangements were classified as non-productive. CDR3 was defined by IMGT convention, running from the second conserved V-encoded cysteine to the conserved J-encoded phenylalanine. The earlier analysis of 587 of the donors excluded any sequence lacking an unambiguous match to a single V gene segment. An earlier analysis of 500 to 600 of the donors classified V segments as functional when productive rearrangements were above 56.7% and as segregating when the standard deviation between donors was above 5%. A statistical classification framework was built for diagnosing cytomegalovirus status from the catalog of TCR beta chain sequences. In a later analysis, V and J genes were assigned by comparing TCR nucleotide sequences against IMGT/GENE-DB human TR gene sequences. Using the TCRdist pipeline, a later analysis assigned CDR3 sequences along with most-parsimonious VDJ recombination scenarios. A later analysis defined each TCR beta chain by its CDR3 amino acid sequence plus V-gene family, and excluded reads lacking a unique V-gene family. A later analysis removed roughly 590 highly shared, low-generation-probability nucleotide sequences to deal with suspected cross-contamination and a sequencing artifact. In a later analysis, a clonal expansion index for each public chain was calculated from normalized within-repertoire ranks of inferred template counts. In a later analysis, generation probabilities were computed with a VDJ recombination model fitted to out-of-frame rearrangements, and the resulting probabilities were checked against IGoR. A later analysis scored TCR-TCR, TCR-HLA and TCR-CMV co-occurrence with hypergeometric tests, applying a repertoire-size bias correction to TCR pairs. To estimate false discovery rates, a later analysis permuted the HLA or CMV assignments 20 times. In a later analysis, co-occurring TCRs were grouped with DBSCAN, and TCRdist sequence similarity was added when clustering was performed within HLA-allele-positive subsets. For co-occurrence clustering, repertoires with fewer than 30,000 or more than 120,000 public chains were excluded, along with four or five repertoires with anomalous nucleotide sharing. The source is immuneACCESS, and TCRdb retained only in-frame sequences with V and J called. Part of the clones is not carried over; for the studies checked, unresolved V genes explain less than half of this, and the remainder is unexplained. D and trimming were read from the DNA, whereas the V and J calls and clone size are those reported in that table. The table for this sample lists tens of thousands of clones. The ten largest clones take up approximately 1.6% of the sample.

Study-wide conclusions, independent of this receptor: A total of 150 to 200 TCR beta chains were listed by the study as associated with cytomegalovirus. About 17 rarely observed V segments, including chromosome 9 orphons, were excluded from the earlier analysis of about 610 of the donors because counts were too low. In this cohort, only TCR beta chains were sequenced, and detectable features were limited by the absence of alpha or paired-chain data. It was suggested by the authors that the approach could potentially be generalized to other disease states and immunological phenotypes. Because HLA typing was missing for some donors at each locus, association tests included only the typed subset. An association between a missense DCLRE1C variant and V-gene and J-gene trimming of TCR beta chains was found in a later genetic analysis and replicated in an independent cohort. Correlated functional status among segregating V segments might be attributable to linkage disequilibrium, but an unknown experimental factor could not be ruled out. Some IMGT-functional V segments, including TRBV6-2 and TRBV6-3, could not be told apart with the 87-base-pair reads, so those segments were excluded. In a later analysis, most CMV-associated TCR beta chains were found to appear HLA-restricted, with HLA associations seemingly driven largely by CMV exposure. The classifier was reported to diagnose cytomegalovirus status with high specificity and sensitivity in both the original and validation cohorts. According to a later analysis, TCR association rates differed among HLA loci, with DRB1 alleles showing the most associated TCRs and HLA-C alleles showing the fewest. According to a later analysis, parvovirus B19, influenza, CMV and Epstein-Barr virus appeared linked to several top co-occurrence clusters. While some public TCRs were present in many individuals, most TCR sequences turned up only very rarely across donors. In a later analysis, around 17,000 TCR beta sequences were associated with specific HLA alleles at a false discovery rate of 0.05. According to a later genetic analysis, donors in an Asian-associated ancestry cluster had fewer N-insertions in productive TCRs than the roughly 670-donor mean. Sequencing depth was assumed to be roughly uniform across donors in the presence/absence analyses, though that assumption may not hold. In a later analysis, HLA-associated TCR beta chains showed more clonal expansion and lower generation probabilities than non-associated chains that were equally common. In vitro tests confirmed that a few of the cytomegalovirus-associated TCR beta chains recognize cytomegalovirus antigens. A group of highly shared sequence variants was considered likely to be a technical artifact of the sequencing pipeline. Broadly in line with IMGT annotations, most TCR beta V segments showed up in productive rearrangements about 90% or about 30% of the time in an earlier analysis of approximately 600 of the donors. A further reported finding was that TCR beta sequences accurately predicted the HLA-A and HLA-B alleles for most subjects in the first cohort. For the cohort, immune exposure information was limited to CMV serostatus. When HLA alleles, especially DR and DQ, strongly co-occurred, attributing TCR associations to individual alleles was difficult.

The cohort consisted of 600 to 750 healthy bone marrow donors. Cohort members were all nominally healthy when sampled, although unrecorded immune exposures were likely present. The donor was CMV seronegative and was included in the group of under 450 seronegative cohort members. Every donor gave a peripheral blood sample, and the peripheral blood mononuclear cells from that sample were used for TCR beta sequencing. Genomic DNA extraction from the blood cell samples was performed with the Qiagen DNeasy Blood Extraction Kit. Sequenced material: PBMCs. This clonotype originated in a woman aged 55-75 years in good health and CMV-seronegative. Recombination connected TRBV7-9 to TRBJ1-2; 10 bases in the junction line up with TRBD1. The CDR3 reads as follows: CASSLGQGPNYGYTF. The DNA sequence follows: TGTGCCAGCAGCTTGGGACAGGGGCCTAACTATGGCTACACCTTC.